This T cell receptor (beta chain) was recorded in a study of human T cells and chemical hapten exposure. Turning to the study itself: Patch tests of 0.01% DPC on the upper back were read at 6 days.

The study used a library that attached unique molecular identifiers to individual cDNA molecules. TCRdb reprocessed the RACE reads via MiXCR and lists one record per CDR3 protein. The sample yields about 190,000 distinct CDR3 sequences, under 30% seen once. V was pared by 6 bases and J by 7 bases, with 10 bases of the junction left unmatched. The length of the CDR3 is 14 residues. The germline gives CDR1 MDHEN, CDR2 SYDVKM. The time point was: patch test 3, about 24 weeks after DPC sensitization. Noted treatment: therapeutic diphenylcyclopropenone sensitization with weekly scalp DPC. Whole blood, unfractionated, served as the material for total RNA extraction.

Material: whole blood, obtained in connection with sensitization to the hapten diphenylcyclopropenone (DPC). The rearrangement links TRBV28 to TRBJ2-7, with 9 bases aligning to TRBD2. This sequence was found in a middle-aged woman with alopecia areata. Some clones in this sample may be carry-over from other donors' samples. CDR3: CASRVAGEKKEQYF. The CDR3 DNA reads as TGTGCCAGCAGGGTAGCGGGAGAAAAAAAAGAGCAGTACTTC.